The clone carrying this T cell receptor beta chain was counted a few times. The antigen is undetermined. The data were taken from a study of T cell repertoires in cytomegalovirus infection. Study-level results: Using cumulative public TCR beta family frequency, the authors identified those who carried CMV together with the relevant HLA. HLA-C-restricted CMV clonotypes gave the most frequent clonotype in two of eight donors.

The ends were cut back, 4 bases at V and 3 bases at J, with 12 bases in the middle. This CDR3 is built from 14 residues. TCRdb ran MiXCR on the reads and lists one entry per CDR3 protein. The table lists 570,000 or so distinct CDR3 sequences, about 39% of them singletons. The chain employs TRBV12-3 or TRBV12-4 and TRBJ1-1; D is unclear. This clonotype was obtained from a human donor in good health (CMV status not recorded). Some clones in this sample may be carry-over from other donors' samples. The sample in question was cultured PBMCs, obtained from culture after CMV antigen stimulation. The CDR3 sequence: CASSSLDRDTEAFF. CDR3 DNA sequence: TGTGCCAGCAGTTCCCTAGACCGGGACACTGAAGCTTTCTTT.